These 29 T cell receptor beta chains were sequenced from one sample in a study of shared clonotypes between healthy human individuals. The protocol was immunoSEQ multiplex PCR, while the TCRdb copy is restricted to in-frame clones and leaves out a portion. The data contain some 2.3 million clones, approximately 95% of them singletons. The sample was naive CD4+ T cells from PBMCs. Noted subset: CD45RA+ positively selected. Source of these receptors: a man between 18 and 29 years old in good health. Some clones in this sample may be carry-over from other donors' samples.

For this clone: The sample carries other DNA sequences with the same CDR3. The V gene is TRBV18, the J gene TRBJ1-4; the match to TRBD1 covers 7 bases. Germline loops: CDR1 KGHSH, CDR2 LQKENI. CDR3 length equals 14 residues. Trimming cost V 3 bases and J 5 bases; bases outside gene matches: 3. For the CDR3, the DNA is TGTGCCAGCTCACCCACAGGGGCGAATGAAAAACTGTTTTTT. It translates to CASSPTGANEKLFF. Using reference TRBV18 and TRBJ1-4 for the parts outside the CDR3, the full variable domain is NAGVMQNPRHLVRRRGQEARLRCSPMKGHSHVYWYRQLPEEGLKFMVYLQKENIIDESGMPKERFSAEFPKEGPSILRIQQVVRGDSAAYFCASSPTGANEKLFFGSGTQLSVL.

The V call is TRBV5-1, the J call TRBJ2-5, with unresolved D. This CDR3 is built from 12 residues. Germline V gene data show CDR1 as SGHRS and CDR2 as YFSETQ. Trimming shortened V by 5 bases and J by 0 bases, and 5 bases separated the two germline ends. CDR3 amino acids: CASRQNQETQYF. The CDR3 region has the DNA TGCGCCAGCAGACAGAACCAAGAGACCCAGTACTTC.

V usage is TRBV19 and J usage is TRBJ2-1; no reliable D call. V dropped 9 bases and J dropped 0 bases, with 9 bases sitting between them. Germline CDR1 and CDR2: LNHDA and SQIVND (reference sequence). The CDR3 sequence is 13 residues long. The CDR3 loop reads CASRISSYNEQFF. The CDR3 DNA follows: TGTGCCAGCAGGATCAGCTCCTACAATGAGCAGTTCTTC. Drawing the rest from reference TRBV19 and TRBJ2-1, the complete variable domain is DGGITQSPKYLFRKEGQNVTLSCEQNLNHDAMYWYRQDPGQGLRLIYYSQIVNDFQKGDIAEGYSVSREKKESFPLTVTSAQKNPTAFYLCASRISSYNEQFFGPGTRLTVL.

This chain joins TRBV29-1 and TRBJ2-5; 9 bases fit TRBD1. The CDR3 is 14 residues long. CDR1 SQVTM and CDR2 ANQGSEA come from the germline V gene. After removal of 4 bases from V and 0 bases from J, the junction contained 3 bases not matched to a gene. For the CDR3, the DNA is TGCAGCGTTGTGGGACAGGGTCACCAAGAGACCCAGTACTTC. Its translation: CSVVGQGHQETQYF.

This clone occurred once. This chain joins TRBV6-1 and TRBJ1-2; TRBD1 aligns across 11 bases. Per the germline V gene, CDR1 is MNHNS and CDR2 is SASEGT. There are 14 residues in the CDR3. The junction had 2 bases not matched to a gene; V was cut back by 2 bases and J by 6 bases. The chain's CDR3 is CASSETDRGHGYTF. DNA of the CDR3: TGTGCCAGCAGTGAAACGGACAGGGGGCATGGCTACACCTTC.

The chain employs TRBV15 and TRBJ1-5; unclear D gene. Trimming took off 0 bases at V and 2 bases at J, with 11 bases between the two ends. The germline V gene encodes CDR1 LNHNV and CDR2 YYDKDF (reference sequence). The CDR3 spans 16 residues. CDR3 in DNA: TGTGCCACCAGCAGAGATCGAGGGAAAGGCAATCAGCCCCAGCATTTT. This encodes CATSRDRGKGNQPQHF.

The sample holds one count of this clone. The DNA of the CDR3 is TGTGCCAGTAGTGGCCAGACAGGGGCTGGAAACACCATATATTTT. Translation: CASSGQTGAGNTIYF. The genes are TRBV19 and TRBJ1-3; 8 bases align to TRBD1. Germline V lookup: CDR1 LNHDA, CDR2 SQIVND (reference sequence). The J segment lost 2 bases and the V segment lost 5 bases, leaving 5 bases of the junction unmatched. This CDR3 comprises 15 residues.

The genes are TRBV5-1 and TRBJ1-1; tentative D call: TRBD1 (5 bases). The length of the CDR3 is 14 residues. V was trimmed by 3 bases and J by 5 bases, leaving 14 bases between them. Germline V gene data show CDR1 as SGHRS and CDR2 as YFSETQ. The chain's CDR3 is CASSSRGELTEAFF. CDR3 bases: TGCGCCAGCAGCTCAAGAGGGGAGCTGACTGAAGCTTTCTTT.

This clone was observed once. The chain links TRBV5-1 to TRBJ2-1; D is unclear. The CDR3 is 10 residues long. Trimming left V 1 base short and J 15 bases short, with 8 bases between. The germline V gene encodes CDR1 SGHRS and CDR2 YFSETQ. This CDR3 reads CASSLLRRFF. The DNA for the CDR3 is TGCGCCAGCAGCTTGTTAAGGAGGTTCTTC.

This chain connects TRBV7-8 to TRBJ1-5; D unclear. V was cut by 4 bases and J by 0 bases, with 10 bases left in between. This CDR3 spans 15 amino acids. Germline loops: CDR1 SGHVS, CDR2 FQNEAQ. CDR3 in amino acids: CASSSSGYSNQPQHF. CDR3 in DNA: TGTGCCAGCAGCTCTAGTGGGTATAGCAATCAGCCCCAGCATTTT.

The rearrangement uses TRBV4-2 and TRBJ2-7; D is possibly TRBD1 or TRBD2 (5 bases each). Between the trimmed V and J ends, which lost 3 bases and 2 bases, there was a span of 17 bases. Germline loops: CDR1 LGHNA, CDR2 YNFKEQ. CDR3 length: 16 residues. This CDR3 is CASSQDPGRRAYEQYF. Here the CDR3 DNA reads TGTGCCAGCAGCCAGGATCCGGGACGGAGAGCCTACGAGCAGTACTTC.

V gene TRBV6-5 combines with J gene TRBJ1-1; the D is unclear. Germline V gene data show CDR1 as MNHEY and CDR2 as SVGAGI. Trimming shortened V by 8 bases and J by 0 bases, and 16 bases separated the two germline ends. The CDR3 is 15 amino acids. The CDR3 spells CASAKSWLMNTEAFF. The CDR3 coding sequence is TGTGCCAGCGCCAAGAGCTGGTTAATGAACACTGAAGCTTTCTTT.

The V and J genes are TRBV7-9 and TRBJ2-5; D is possibly TRBD1 (6 bases). Trimming stripped 5 bases from V and 12 bases from J, with 13 bases between. CDR3 size: 11 residues. Germline CDR1 and CDR2: SEHNR and FQNEAQ (reference sequence). For the CDR3, the DNA is TGTGCCAGCAGCCCTGGACAGAGAGAGTACTTC. Its protein product is CASSPGQREYF.

The genes are TRBV5-1 and TRBJ2-1, with TRBD2 matching over 10 bases. Germline loops: CDR1 SGHRS, CDR2 YFSETQ. The CDR3 covers 16 residues. The trim removed 4 bases at V and 2 bases at J, leaving 6 bases unmatched. The CDR3 loop reads CASSRPAGGPYNEQFF. The CDR3 DNA follows: TGCGCCAGCAGCCGACCAGCGGGAGGGCCCTACAATGAGCAGTTCTTC.

This chain joins TRBV15 and TRBJ2-5; D is uncertain. The CDR3 consists of 14 residues. Germline V gene lookup returns CDR1 LNHNV and CDR2 YYDKDF (reference sequence). Trimming took 1 base from V and 3 from J, leaving 9 bases between them. The CDR3 spells CATSRGLQEETQYF. As DNA, the CDR3 is TGTGCCACCAGCAGAGGTTTACAAGAAGAGACCCAGTACTTC.

The chain carries TRBV29-1 and TRBJ2-5; 10 bases match TRBD2. Trimming cost V 5 bases and J 5 bases; bases outside gene matches: 5. CDR3 size: 13 residues. CDR1 and CDR2 from the germline V gene are SQVTM and ANQGSEA. This CDR3 reads CSVLAGGEETQYF. The DNA for the CDR3 is TGCAGCGTTTTAGCGGGAGGAGAGGAGACCCAGTACTTC.

This clone has only one observation. Other DNA variants within this sample encode the same CDR3. The rearrangement links TRBV27 to TRBJ2-2, with TRBD1 as a possible D gene (5 bases). Germline V CDR1 and CDR2: MNHEY, SMNVEV (reference sequence). The CDR3 loop spans 13 amino acids. The V and J ends lost 3 bases and 5 bases respectively, with 7 bases between them. The CDR3 DNA is TGTGCCAGCAGTTTCAGGGTGACCGGGGAGCTGTTTTTT. Translated, it gives CASSFRVTGELFF.

To note about this clone: Other DNA sequences in the sample encode the same CDR3. J is TRBJ2-6 and V is TRBV4-3, with D hard to call. V dropped 1 base and J dropped 0 bases, with 7 bases sitting between them. Germline loops: CDR1 LGHNA, CDR2 YSLEER. This CDR3 is built from 16 residues. Here the CDR3 DNA reads TGCGCCAGCAGCCAAGGAGTCGGCTCTGGGGCCAACGTCCTGACTTTC. The encoded protein is CASSQGVGSGANVLTF.

The chain carries TRBV29-1 and TRBJ1-2; D not resolved. The CDR3 is made up of 12 amino acids. V gave up 4 bases and J gave up 2 bases, with 8 bases separating them. Germline V CDR1 and CDR2: SQVTM, ANQGSEA. CDR3 nucleotide sequence: TGCAGCGTTGTGGCACCCAACTATGGCTACACCTTC. This sequence encodes CSVVAPNYGYTF. Full variable domain (remainder filled in from reference TRBV29-1 and TRBJ1-2): SAVISQKPSRDICQRGTSLTIQCQVDSQVTMMFWYRQQPGQSLTLIATANQGSEATYESGFVIDKFPISRPNLTFSTLTVSNMSPEDSSIYLCSVVAPNYGYTFGSGTRLTVV.

Note on this clone: This same CDR3 is encoded by further DNA sequences in the sample. The chain couples TRBV7-8 to TRBJ1-5, with D possibly TRBD1 on 6 matching bases. CDR3 length equals 14 residues. Trimming took off 3 bases at V and 2 bases at J, with 8 bases between the two ends. Germline CDR1 reads SGHVS; CDR2 reads FQNEAQ. The CDR3 here is CASSFSGGNQPQHF. The CDR3 DNA follows: TGTGCCAGCAGCTTTTCAGGGGGCAATCAGCCCCAGCATTTT.

V is TRBV5-1 and J is TRBJ2-3; D might be TRBD2 (5 bases). This CDR3 contains 16 residues. CDR1 and CDR2 (germline): SGHRS, YFSETQ. V lost 0 bases and J 1 base, leaving 12 bases between the germline ends. CDR3 coding DNA: TGCGCCAGCAGCTTGGCAATCGGGGATGGCACAGATACGCAGTATTTT. Translating it yields CASSLAIGDGTDTQYF.

The rearrangement links TRBV14 to TRBJ2-2, with D perhaps matching TRBD2 (5 bases). This CDR3 has 12 amino acids. The V end lost 5 bases, the J end lost 6 bases, and 7 bases lay between the germline ends. Germline-derived CDR1 and CDR2 are SGHDN and FVKESK. This CDR3 is CASSNSAGELFF. As DNA, the CDR3 is TGTGCCAGCAGCAATAGCGCCGGGGAGCTGTTTTTT.

This clone was seen more than once but under ten times. This chain joins TRBV5-4 and TRBJ1-1; D possibly corresponds to TRBD1 (6 bases). The CDR3 spans 14 residues. The ends were cut back, 0 bases at V and 4 bases at J, with 10 bases in the middle. Germline V lookup: CDR1 SGHNT, CDR2 YYREEE (reference sequence). CDR3 bases: TGTGCCAGCAGCTTGGAATACAGGGCCACTGAAGCTTTCTTT. Translation: CASSLEYRATEAFF.

The genes are TRBV6-5 and TRBJ1-2; D may be TRBD1 (5 bases). The V end was cut by 5 bases, the J end by 3 bases, with 10 bases between. Germline CDR1 reads MNHEY; CDR2 reads SVGAGI. The CDR3 sequence is 13 residues long. CDR3 nucleotides: TGTGCCAGCAGTAGGGACCGCTACTATGGCTACACCTTC. Translation gives CASSRDRYYGYTF.

The CDR3 loop is CASSLSVSPLYGYTF. For the CDR3, the DNA is TGTGCCAGCAGTTTATCGGTTTCCCCTCTCTATGGCTACACCTTC. The chain recombines TRBV27 with TRBJ1-2; D not resolved. The CDR3 is 15 amino acids. The germline V and J ends were trimmed by 0 bases and 4 bases, with 12 bases remaining between them. Germline V gene sequence: CDR1 MNHEY, CDR2 SMNVEV (reference sequence).

V is TRBV18 and J is TRBJ2-7; D remains unclear. CDR3 size: 12 residues. V shed 3 bases and J shed 5 bases, with 8 bases lying between them. Looked up from germline, CDR1 is KGHSH and CDR2 is LQKENI. The CDR3 DNA sequence: TGTGCCAGCTCACCTTTAATCCACGAGCAGTACTTC. Protein product: CASSPLIHEQYF.

This clone was seen more than once but under ten times. The V call is TRBV7-9, the J call TRBJ1-5; D remains ambiguous. This CDR3 contains 14 residues. Germline V gene data show CDR1 as SEHNR and CDR2 as FQNEAQ (reference sequence). V lost 5 bases and J lost 1, with 9 bases in between. The CDR3 region has the DNA TGTGCCAGCAGCGTGCTTGGGAGCAATCAGCCCCAGCATTTT. Translating it yields CASSVLGSNQPQHF.

The chain combines TRBV5-1 with TRBJ2-7; TRBD2 matches 7 bases. The germline V gene has CDR1 SGHRS and CDR2 YFSETQ. The J segment lost 6 bases and the V segment lost 3 bases, leaving 9 bases of the junction unmatched. This CDR3 is built from 14 residues. DNA for the CDR3: TGCGCCAGCAGCTGGGGAGGGCCGGTCCCCGAGCAGTACTTC. Translation: CASSWGGPVPEQYF.

A few counts support this clone. J is TRBJ1-5 and V is TRBV4-1; D might be TRBD1 (6 bases). The CDR3 is 15 residues long. V was shortened by 4 bases and J by 4 bases, with 14 bases between the two germline ends. Germline V lookup: CDR1 MGHRA, CDR2 YSYEKL. This CDR3 is CASSRSGDGNQPQHF. Written as DNA, the CDR3 is TGCGCCAGCAGCCGATCAGGGGATGGGAATCAGCCCCAGCATTTT.